The subject of this entry is one TCR beta chain. Its target is not known. Adolescents were screened for latent TB by skin test and IGRA. Here immunoSEQ multiplex PCR was the method, and the copy in TCRdb shows in-frame clones only, minus some. The top ten clones hold just under 9.5% of a sample with 20,000 to 30,000 clones, nearly 97% of them seen once. The source of the sample is a study of T cells in tuberculosis. Broader study findings: Active tuberculosis TCR-alpha repertoires lay closer to GMM-specific TCRs than IGRA-negative controls, suggesting clonal expansion. Shorter CDR3-alpha in active tuberculosis partly drove smaller distances. Using the GMM-specific repertoire gave about 87% accuracy versus 70% with motifs.

The V segment lost 6 bases and the J segment 2 bases; nucleotides outside the gene matches: 7. There are 15 residues in the CDR3. The germline V gene has CDR1 SNHLY and CDR2 FYNNEI. Sequencing was performed on PBMCs. V gene TRBV2 combines with J gene TRBJ1-5; 7 bases align to TRBD1. This TCR came from a donor between 10 and 35 years old with latent tuberculosis or without tuberculosis infection. The CDR3 here is CASRDQGVGNQPQHF. CDR3 bases: TGTGCCAGCAGGGACCAGGGGGTAGGCAATCAGCCCCAGCATTTT.